The 25 T cell receptor beta chains listed next were all sequenced from one sample in a study of blood T cell repertoires in COVID-19 (dated by TCRdb to the early 2020s). Library generation was performed with the immunoSEQ multiplex PCR assay. Sourced from immuneACCESS, this table was stored by TCRdb with only in-frame sequences that have V and J called. A share of the clones is absent; for the studies checked, an unresolved V gene accounts for under half, and the remainder has no known explanation. A total of fewer than 500,000 clones appear in this sample, 86% of them only once. The top ten clones comprise 1.4% of the sample. The sample was peripheral blood. All receptors come from a young woman with active or convalescent COVID-19.

The chain uses TRBV7-6 and TRBJ2-5; the match to TRBD2 covers 9 bases. This CDR3 is built from 16 residues. The germline gives CDR1 SGHVS, CDR2 FNYEAQ. V shed 3 bases, J shed 5 bases, and the junction held 10 bases outside the gene matches. CDR3 amino acids: CASSFEGAGGPETQYF. DNA for the CDR3: TGTGCCAGCAGCTTCGAGGGCGCGGGAGGGCCGGAGACCCAGTACTTC.

V usage is TRBV2 and J usage is TRBJ1-2, with 8 bases matching TRBD1. V was clipped by 6 bases and J by 0 bases; unmatched bases: 12. The CDR3 contains 17 residues. Germline assignment: CDR1 SNHLY and CDR2 FYNNEI. CDR3 loop: CASSERRTGKSNYGYTF. The DNA of the CDR3 is TGTGCCAGCAGCGAGAGGAGGACAGGGAAATCTAACTATGGCTACACCTTC.

This clone occurred a few times. This rearrangement joins TRBV5-4 to TRBJ1-2; 9 bases are a match to TRBD1. Germline CDR1 is SGHNT and CDR2 is YYREEE (reference sequence). With V trimmed by 3 bases and J by 2 bases, 2 bases remained unmatched. CDR3 length equals 14 residues. In nucleotides, the CDR3 is TGTGCCAGCAGCTCGGGACAGGGAAACTATGGCTACACCTTC. This encodes CASSSGQGNYGYTF.

The chain joins TRBV6-5 to TRBJ1-1; D remains ambiguous. The CDR3 runs to 12 residues. V lost 6 bases and J 3 bases, leaving 8 bases between the germline ends. The V gene's germline CDR1 is MNHEY and CDR2 SVGAGI. As DNA, the CDR3 is TGTGCCAGCAGCGTCCCGGACACTGAAGCTTTCTTT. It specifies CASSVPDTEAFF.

The chain is built from TRBV11-2 and TRBJ2-1, with TRBD2 matching over 10 bases. The length of the CDR3 is 15 residues. Germline CDR1 and CDR2: SGHAT and FQNNGV. The V gene end was trimmed by 4 bases and the J gene end by 9 bases; junction bases not matched to a gene: 9. Here the CDR3 reads CASSSLAGALSEQFF. The CDR3 coding sequence is TGTGCCAGCAGCTCTCTAGCGGGGGCCCTCAGTGAGCAGTTCTTC.

The rearrangement uses TRBV5-4 and TRBJ1-2; maybe TRBD1 (6 bases). CDR3 length: 13 residues. The V and J ends lost 3 bases and 4 bases respectively, with 10 bases between them. The germline V gene encodes CDR1 SGHNT and CDR2 YYREEE (reference sequence). The DNA of the CDR3 is TGTGCCAGCAGCTCGCCAGGGGTCTATGGCTACACCTTC. Translated, it gives CASSSPGVYGYTF.

V usage is TRBV3-1 (or the pseudogene TRBV3-2) and J usage is TRBJ2-7, with TRBD1 as a possible D gene (5 bases). This CDR3 spans 15 amino acids. Germline V CDR1 and CDR2: LGHDT, YNNKEL (reference sequence). Trimming cost V 1 base and J 2 bases, with 12 bases left between them. The CDR3 nucleotides read TGTGCCAGCAGCCAAGTCGTCCAGGGCCCCTACGAGCAGTACTTC. Encoded protein: CASSQVVQGPYEQYF.

This chain joins TRBV6-5 and TRBJ1-2; no definite D call. This CDR3 is built from 13 residues. Trimming took off 6 bases at V and 2 bases at J, with 10 bases between the two ends. The germline CDR1 and CDR2 sequences are MNHEY and SVGAGI. The CDR3 DNA follows: TGTGCCAGCAGCAGAGACGGGAACTATGGCTACACCTTC. Amino acid sequence: CASSRDGNYGYTF.

This clone was seen only once. The V gene is TRBV6-5, the J gene TRBJ1-6; D is uncertain. Germline CDR1 and CDR2: MNHEY and SVGAGI. The CDR3 sequence is 13 residues long. The ends were cut back, 0 bases at V and 12 bases at J, with 9 bases in the middle. The CDR3 DNA sequence: TGTGCCAGCAGTTACTCGAGGGCAGAACCCCTCCACTTT. Its translation: CASSYSRAEPLHF.

The rearrangement joins TRBV3-1 (or the pseudogene TRBV3-2) to TRBJ1-1; a possible D gene is TRBD1 (5 bases). This CDR3 region has 14 residues. CDR1 is LGHDT, CDR2 YNNKEL, per germline (reference sequence). The V end was cut by 4 bases, the J end by 3 bases, with 12 bases between. CDR3 in amino acids: CASSPSPGYTEAFF. The CDR3 DNA reads TGTGCCAGCAGCCCTTCCCCAGGGTACACTGAAGCTTTCTTT.

This chain joins TRBV5-1 and TRBJ2-1, with a tentative D call TRBD2 (5 bases). Germline assignment: CDR1 SGHRS and CDR2 YFSETQ. Trimming removed 0 bases from V and 5 bases from J, with 18 bases in between. The CDR3 runs to 17 residues. CDR3 in amino acids: CASSLEPSGPGDNEQFF. CDR3 in DNA: TGCGCCAGCAGCTTGGAGCCTTCAGGCCCCGGGGACAATGAGCAGTTCTTC. Based on the CDR3 plus reference TRBV5-1 and TRBJ2-1, the full variable domain is KAGVTQTPRYLIKTRGQQVTLSCSPISGHRSVSWYQQTPGQGLQFLFEYFSETQRNKGNFPGRFSGRQFSNSRSEMNVSTLELGDSALYLCASSLEPSGPGDNEQFFGPGTRLTVL.

This clone was recorded only once. The V and J genes are TRBV18 and TRBJ2-7; the D is unclear. There are 11 residues in the CDR3. Trimming removed 3 bases at V and 6 bases at J, with 6 bases between. Germline CDR1 KGHSH, CDR2 LQKENI. In nucleotides, the CDR3 is TGTGCCAGCTCACCCGACTTCGAGCAGTACTTC. This encodes CASSPDFEQYF.

This clone was counted only a few times. The V gene is TRBV29-1, the J gene TRBJ2-5, with a tentative D call TRBD1 (6 bases). CDR1 is SQVTM and CDR2 is ANQGSEA in the germline V gene. Trimming stripped 5 bases from V and 5 bases from J, with 12 bases between. The CDR3 extends over 12 amino acids. The CDR3 is CSVITGSETQYF. CDR3 coding DNA: TGCAGCGTTATAACAGGGTCGGAGACCCAGTACTTC.

J is TRBJ1-3 and V is TRBV30; D gene unclear. V was pared by 0 bases and J by 4 bases, with 7 bases between. Germline CDR1 is GTSNPN and CDR2 is SVGIG (reference sequence). The CDR3 loop spans 13 amino acids. This CDR3 reads CAWSVSGGNTIYF. In nucleotides, the CDR3 is TGTGCCTGGAGTGTAAGCGGGGGAAACACCATATATTTT.

The V and J genes are TRBV2 and TRBJ2-1, with 8 nucleotides matching TRBD2. The CDR3 loop spans 16 amino acids. Germline V gene data show CDR1 as SNHLY and CDR2 as FYNNEI. V lost 4 bases and J lost 5; bases outside the gene matches: 10. The CDR3 bases are TGTGCCAGCAGTGGGCGGGGACTAGTGTATAACAATGAGCAGTTCTTC. Translating gives CASSGRGLVYNNEQFF.

V gene TRBV9 combines with J gene TRBJ1-1; D is uncertain. Per the germline V gene, CDR1 is SGDLS and CDR2 is YYNGEE. The V gene lost 3 bases and the J gene lost 7 bases, with 10 bases spanning the gap. The CDR3 is made up of 12 amino acids. CDR3 amino acids: CASSANRYEAFF. For the CDR3, the DNA is TGTGCCAGCAGCGCCAACAGATATGAAGCTTTCTTT. Variable domain in full (rest from reference TRBV9 and TRBJ1-1): DSGVTQTPKHLITATGQRVTLRCSPRSGDLSVYWYQQSLDQGLQFLIQYYNGEERAKGNILERFSAQQFPDLHSELNLSSLELGDSALYFCASSANRYEAFFGQGTRLTVV.

The rearrangement links TRBV27 to TRBJ1-2, with 9 bases identical to TRBD1. The CDR3 length is 17 residues. Trimming cost V 7 bases and J 5 bases; bases outside gene matches: 17. Germline loops: CDR1 MNHEY, CDR2 SMNVEV (reference sequence). In DNA, the CDR3 is TGTGCCAGCAAGCAGCTGGGACAGGGTTCCTCTTTTTATGGCTACACCTTC. It is translated as CASKQLGQGSSFYGYTF.

The V call is TRBV9, the J call TRBJ1-2, with a tentative D call TRBD1 (6 bases). Trimming cost V 4 bases and J 4 bases, with 17 bases left between them. The CDR3 length is 15 residues. Germline V gene data show CDR1 as SGDLS and CDR2 as YYNGEE. In DNA form, the CDR3 reads TGTGCCAGCAGCCCAGCCGGGGGGCCCAGCTATGGCTACACCTTC. Protein product: CASSPAGGPSYGYTF.

This sequence joins TRBV5-5 and TRBJ2-7; the match to TRBD2 covers 7 bases. V lost 0 bases, J lost 2 bases, and 5 bases stayed unmatched. The V gene's germline CDR1 is SGHKS and CDR2 YYEKEE (reference sequence). This CDR3 spans 15 amino acids. CDR3 sequence (DNA): TGTGCCAGCAGCTTGGCTCTGGGGGGGGCCTACGAGCAGTACTTC. Its protein is CASSLALGGAYEQYF.

The chain joins TRBV19 to TRBJ2-1; TRBD1 matches 7 bases. The CDR3 loop spans 17 amino acids. Germline CDR1 is LNHDA and CDR2 is SQIVND (reference sequence). The V and J ends lost 5 bases and 4 bases, in that order; junction bases with no gene match: 14. CDR3 DNA: TGTGCCAGTAGTCCGACCCAGGGGGTCCTGGTTTACAATGAGCAGTTCTTC. This gives the protein CASSPTQGVLVYNEQFF.

This chain links TRBV27 with TRBJ1-2; TRBD1 is a possible D gene (5 bases). The V end lost 4 bases, the J end lost 5 bases, and 20 bases lay between the germline ends. The CDR3 is 16 residues long. Germline V gene lookup returns CDR1 MNHEY and CDR2 SMNVEV (reference sequence). The CDR3 spells CASSYMGLRGAYGYTF. The CDR3 nucleotides read TGTGCCAGCAGTTATATGGGACTTCGGGGAGCGTATGGCTACACCTTC.

This chain joins TRBV2 and TRBJ2-5; a possible D gene is TRBD2 (6 bases). The germline V gene encodes CDR1 SNHLY and CDR2 FYNNEI. This CDR3 is 16 amino acids long. V was trimmed by 0 bases and J by 1 base, leaving 12 bases between them. The CDR3 bases are TGTGCCAGCAGTGAAGCGCGGGACCGCACCCAAGAGACCCAGTACTTC. It codes for CASSEARDRTQETQYF.

J is TRBJ1-2 and V is TRBV19; D remains unclear. The CDR3 loop spans 11 amino acids. The V gene's germline CDR1 is LNHDA and CDR2 SQIVND (reference sequence). Trimming removed 7 bases from V and 3 bases from J, with 6 bases in between. The CDR3 here is CASTRYYGYTF. CDR3 bases: TGTGCCAGTACTCGGTACTATGGCTACACCTTC.

Turning to this clone: Compared with germline, one end of the junction differs, possibly owing to a read error. The rearrangement links TRBV6-1 to TRBJ1-1, with D unresolved. Per the germline V gene, CDR1 is MNHNS and CDR2 is SASEGT. The CDR3 is made up of 14 amino acids. The CDR3 sequence: CASSEALLRQDCIF. Written as DNA, the CDR3 is TGTGCCAGCAGTGAAGCGCTTCTTCGGCAGGACTGTATCTTT.

As concerns this clone: The sample holds other DNA sequences that translate to the same CDR3. V is TRBV6-5 and J is TRBJ2-7; 8 positions match TRBD1. CDR1 and CDR2 from the germline V gene are MNHEY and SVGAGI. V was clipped by 6 bases and J by 7 bases; unmatched bases: 5. CDR3 length equals 12 residues. CDR3 sequence: CASRQGVGEQYF. The CDR3 DNA reads TGTGCCAGCAGACAGGGGGTGGGAGAGCAGTACTTC.